This T cell receptor (beta chain) was retrieved from a study of response to subunit inactivated influenza vaccine. TCRdb processed the RT-PCR reads anew with MiXCR; each CDR3 protein has one entry. The sample includes hundreds of thousands of distinct CDR3 sequences, 7.6% of them seen just once. The CDR3 runs to 17 residues. V trimming: 5 bases; J trimming: 2 bases; junction bases outside the gene matches: 7. Germline V gene sequence: CDR1 MNHEY, CDR2 SMNVEV (reference sequence). At least ten counts were recorded for this clonotype. Its antigen is not identified. Findings and limits, study-wide: With each seasonal influenza vaccination, the authors suggested, few new T cells are recruited.

The clonotype originates from a man aged 45 to 70 who received an inactivated influenza vaccine. This chain connects TRBV27 to TRBJ2-3; 13 bases line up with TRBD2. This specimen consisted of PBMCs from blood, obtained roughly 24 months after vaccination. This CDR3 is CASSPAGLAGLTDTQYF. The CDR3 DNA sequence: TGTGCCAGCAGTCCGGCGGGACTAGCGGGGCTCACAGATACGCAGTATTTT.